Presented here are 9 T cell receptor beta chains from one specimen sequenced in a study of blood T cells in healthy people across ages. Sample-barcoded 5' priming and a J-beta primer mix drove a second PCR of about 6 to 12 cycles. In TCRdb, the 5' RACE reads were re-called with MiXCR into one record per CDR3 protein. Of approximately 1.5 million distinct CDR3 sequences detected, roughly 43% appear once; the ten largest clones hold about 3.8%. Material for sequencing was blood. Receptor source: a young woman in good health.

The DNA of the CDR3 is TGTGCCAGCAGCAGGGGACTAGCGGGGGTCCTCTCCTACGAGCAGTACTTC. Translation gives CASSRGLAGVLSYEQYF. This chain joins TRBV7-6 and TRBJ2-7, with 14 bases matching TRBD2. The CDR3 extends over 17 amino acids. V gave up 5 bases and J gave up 0 bases; unmatched junction bases: 6. The V gene's germline CDR1 is SGHVS and CDR2 FNYEAQ.

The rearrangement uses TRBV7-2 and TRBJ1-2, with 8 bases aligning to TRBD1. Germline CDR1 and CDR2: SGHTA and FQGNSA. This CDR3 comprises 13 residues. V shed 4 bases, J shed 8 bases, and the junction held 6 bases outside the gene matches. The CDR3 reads CASSSDRGGGYTF. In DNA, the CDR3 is TGTGCCAGCAGCTCCGACAGGGGTGGCGGCTACACCTTC.

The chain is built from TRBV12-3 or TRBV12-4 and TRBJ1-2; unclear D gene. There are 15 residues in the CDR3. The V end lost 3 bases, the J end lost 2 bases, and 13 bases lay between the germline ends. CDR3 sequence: CASSFTRLENYGYTF. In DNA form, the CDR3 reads TGTGCCAGCAGTTTCACCCGCTTGGAGAACTATGGCTACACCTTC.

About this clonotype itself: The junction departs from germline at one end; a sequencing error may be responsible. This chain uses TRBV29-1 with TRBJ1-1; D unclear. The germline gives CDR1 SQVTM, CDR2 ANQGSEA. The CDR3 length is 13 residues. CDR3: CSVEGKMKTEAFF. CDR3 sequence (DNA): TGCAGCGTTGAGGGGAAAATGAAGACTGAAGCTTTCTTT.

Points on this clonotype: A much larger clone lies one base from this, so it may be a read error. In nucleotides, the CDR3 is TGCGCCAGCAGCCAGACCGTACGTGGCGCAGATACGCAGTATTTT. The encoded protein is CASSQTVRGADTQYF. The chain combines TRBV4-1 with TRBJ2-3; no reliable D call. This CDR3 contains 15 residues. The germline gives CDR1 MGHRA, CDR2 YSYEKL. Trimming shortened V by 3 bases and J by 4 bases, and 14 bases separated the two germline ends.

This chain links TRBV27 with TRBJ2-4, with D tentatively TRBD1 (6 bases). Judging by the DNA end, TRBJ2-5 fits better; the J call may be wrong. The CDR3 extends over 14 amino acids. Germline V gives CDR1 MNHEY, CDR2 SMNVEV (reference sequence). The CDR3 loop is CASSTQQGRETQYF. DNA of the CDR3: TGTGCCAGCAGTACACAACAGGGTCGGGAGACCCAGTACTTC.

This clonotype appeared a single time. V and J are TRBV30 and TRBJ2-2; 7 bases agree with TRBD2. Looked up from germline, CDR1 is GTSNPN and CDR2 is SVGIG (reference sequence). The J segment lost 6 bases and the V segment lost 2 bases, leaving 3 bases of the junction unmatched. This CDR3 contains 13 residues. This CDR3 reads CAWSSAGAGELFF. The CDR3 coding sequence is TGTGCCTGGAGTTCCGCGGGGGCCGGGGAGCTGTTTTTT.

This chain's CDR3 is CASSVDGELFF. In nucleotides, the CDR3 is TGTGCCAGCAGCGTAGACGGGGAGCTGTTTTTT. This chain uses TRBV9 with TRBJ2-2; the D is unclear. In germline, CDR1 is SGDLS, CDR2 YYNGEE. The CDR3 covers 11 residues. V lost 0 bases to trimming and J lost 7 bases, with 1 base between them.

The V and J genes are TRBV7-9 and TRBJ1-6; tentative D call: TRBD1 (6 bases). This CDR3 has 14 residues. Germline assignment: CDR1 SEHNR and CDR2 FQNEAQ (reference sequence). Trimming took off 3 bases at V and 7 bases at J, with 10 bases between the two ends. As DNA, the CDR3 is TGTGCCAGCAGCTTCCATACAGGGAATTCACCCCTCCACTTT. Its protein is CASSFHTGNSPLHF.